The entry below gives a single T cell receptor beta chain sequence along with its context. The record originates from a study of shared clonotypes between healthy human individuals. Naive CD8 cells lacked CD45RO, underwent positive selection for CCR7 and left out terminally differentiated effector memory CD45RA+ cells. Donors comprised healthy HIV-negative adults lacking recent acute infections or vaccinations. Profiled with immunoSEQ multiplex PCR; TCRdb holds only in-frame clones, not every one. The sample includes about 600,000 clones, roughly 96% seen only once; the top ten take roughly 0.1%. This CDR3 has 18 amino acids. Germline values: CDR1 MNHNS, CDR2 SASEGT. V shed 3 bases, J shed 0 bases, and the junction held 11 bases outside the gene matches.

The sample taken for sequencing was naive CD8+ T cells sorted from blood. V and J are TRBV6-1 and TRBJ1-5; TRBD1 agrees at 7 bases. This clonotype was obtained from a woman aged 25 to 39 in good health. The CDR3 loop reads CASSDIRQGQYSNQPQHF. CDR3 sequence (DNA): TGTGCCAGCAGTGACATTCGTCAGGGACAGTATAGCAATCAGCCCCAGCATTTT.